This T cell receptor (beta chain) was documented in a study of T-cell reconstitution after alpha-beta-depleted transplantation in children. Unique molecular identifiers featured in how the TCRbeta library was prepared. MiXCR was run by TCRdb on the PCR reads, yielding one entry per CDR3 protein. The sample lists approximately 640,000 distinct CDR3 sequences, approximately 16% occurring once. This clonotype was counted a few times. There are 12 residues in the CDR3. Deletions cut 4 bases from V and 5 bases from J, with 8 bases between. CDR1 and CDR2 (germline): SQVTM, ANQGSEA. The sequence was obtained from a human donor who donated a stem cell graft to a child with acute myeloid leukemia. This specimen was PBMCs from the stem cell graft donor, taken from the stem cell graft. V usage is TRBV29-1 and J usage is TRBJ2-2, with D possibly TRBD1 on 5 matching bases. CDR3 DNA sequence: TGCAGCGTTGTTAGGGGTACCGGGGAGCTGTTTTTT. It yields the protein CSVVRGTGELFF.